These 10 T cell receptor beta chains originate from one sample sequenced in a study of blood T cell repertoires in COVID-19. The repertoire was sequenced with immunoSEQ multiplex PCR; TCRdb's copy has only in-frame clones and lacks some. The table records around 150,000 clones, roughly three quarters of them present only once. The sequenced material came from peripheral blood. Every receptor here comes from a man aged 60-69 years with acute or convalescent COVID-19.

The J gene is TRBJ1-2, the V gene TRBV5-5, with 11 bases lining up with TRBD1. V lost 1 base and J lost 8; bases outside the gene matches: 7. This CDR3 contains 15 residues. Germline V gives CDR1 SGHKS, CDR2 YYEKEE (reference sequence). CDR3 nucleotide sequence: TGTGCCAGCAGCTTGTATCCGGGACAGGGGGTCGGCTACACCTTC. It codes for CASSLYPGQGVGYTF.

This chain uses TRBV4-1 with TRBJ2-7; 8 bases map to TRBD2. Germline loops: CDR1 MGHRA, CDR2 YSYEKL. This CDR3 region has 15 residues. The ends lost 1 base at V and 1 base at J; junction bases unmatched: 3. CDR3 residues: CASSQAPSGSYEQYF. The CDR3, as DNA: TGCGCCAGCAGCCAAGCTCCTAGCGGGTCCTACGAGCAGTACTTC.

Only a few counts were recorded for this clone. The J gene is TRBJ1-3, the V gene TRBV19, with D perhaps matching TRBD1 (6 bases). V was cut by 5 bases and J by 1 base, with 12 bases left in between. Germline V gene data show CDR1 as LNHDA and CDR2 as SQIVND (reference sequence). This CDR3 has 15 residues. CDR3: CASSLGTNSGNTIYF. The CDR3 DNA reads TGTGCCAGTAGTCTCGGGACAAATTCTGGAAACACCATATATTTT.

V is TRBV28 and J is TRBJ2-7; TRBD2 matches 8 bases. Germline V gene sequence: CDR1 MDHEN, CDR2 SYDVKM. Trimming removed 3 bases from V and 3 bases from J; junction bases left unmatched: 10. The CDR3 has 16 residues. CDR3 loop: CASSFGLTSGDYEQYF. Here the CDR3 DNA reads TGTGCCAGCAGTTTCGGGCTAACTAGCGGTGACTACGAGCAGTACTTC.

This sequence joins TRBV10-2 and TRBJ2-7; 11 bases are a match to TRBD1. The J segment lost 3 bases and the V segment lost 6 bases, leaving 1 base of the junction unmatched. Germline V gene data show CDR1 as WSHSY and CDR2 as SAAADI. This CDR3 has 13 residues. The DNA of the CDR3 is TGCGCCAGCAGCGGGACAGGGGGCTACGAGCAGTACTTC. This codes for CASSGTGGYEQYF.

The V call is TRBV11-2, the J call TRBJ2-7; D may be TRBD1 (5 bases). The length of the CDR3 is 13 residues. V lost 2 bases and J 4 bases, leaving 9 bases between the germline ends. In germline, CDR1 is SGHAT, CDR2 FQNNGV. The CDR3 sequence is CASSLSRTYEQYF. CDR3 in DNA: TGTGCCAGCAGCTTAAGTAGGACATACGAGCAGTACTTC.

The rearrangement joins TRBV6-5 to TRBJ2-3, with D possibly TRBD2 on 6 matching bases. Germline-derived CDR1 and CDR2 are MNHEY and SVGAGI. The CDR3 sequence is 14 residues long. V was shortened by 6 bases and J by 0 bases, with 10 bases between the two germline ends. The CDR3 nucleotides are TGTGCCAGCAGCGCAGGGACTAGCACAGATACGCAGTATTTT. Translation gives CASSAGTSTDTQYF.

V usage is TRBV10-2 and J usage is TRBJ2-5; D is perhaps TRBD2 (6 bases). The V end lost 8 bases, the J end lost 6 bases, and 16 bases lay between the germline ends. The CDR3 covers 13 residues. The germline V gene encodes CDR1 WSHSY and CDR2 SAAADI. CDR3 coding DNA: TGCGCCAGCTTGGAGGGTACCTCGCAGACCCAGTACTTC. Translation: CASLEGTSQTQYF.

The rearrangement joins TRBV18 to TRBJ1-6; 7 bases match TRBD1. CDR3 length equals 14 residues. The V gene end was trimmed by 4 bases and the J gene end by 6 bases; junction bases not matched to a gene: 3. Germline CDR1 KGHSH, CDR2 LQKENI. CDR3 residues: CASSQGAGNSPLHF. As DNA, the CDR3 is TGTGCCAGCTCACAGGGGGCGGGTAATTCACCCCTCCACTTT.

The CDR3 loop reads CASSSPERPQRETQYF. DNA for the CDR3: TGTGCCAGCAGCTCGCCGGAGCGGCCTCAAAGGGAGACCCAGTACTTC. The V call is TRBV11-2, the J call TRBJ2-5, with D possibly matching TRBD2 (5 bases). The CDR3 has 16 residues. Per the germline V gene, CDR1 is SGHAT and CDR2 is FQNNGV. The germline V and J ends were trimmed by 4 bases and 5 bases, with 20 bases remaining between them.